The clone carrying this TCR beta chain has a count of ten or more. Between the trimmed V and J ends, which lost 2 bases and 6 bases, there was a span of 15 bases. The CDR3 loop spans 15 amino acids. Germline CDR1 is SGHTA and CDR2 is FQGTGA. These data belong to a study of T cell repertoires in cytomegalovirus infection. The overall study: Matching HLA type, along with CMV infection, was indicated by public TCR beta signatures.

One entry per CDR3 protein results from TCRdb running MiXCR on the reads. The sample lists 200,000 to 300,000 distinct CDR3 sequences, around an eighth occurring once. The clonotype was recovered from a human donor in good health (CMV status not recorded). Some clones in this sample may be carry-over from other donors' samples. The V and J genes are TRBV7-3 and TRBJ2-3, with D possibly being TRBD1 or TRBD2 (5 bases each). Source material: PBMCs. The CDR3 region is CASSLGLGDVDTQYF. CDR3 DNA: TGTGCCAGCAGCTTAGGGCTAGGGGACGTGGATACGCAGTATTTT.